This note documents a single T cell receptor (beta chain) sequence. The data stem from a study of shared T cell receptors in the human thymus. Trimming pared 4 bases from V and 6 bases from J, leaving 13 bases between. The CDR3 contains 14 residues. The germline CDR1 and CDR2 sequences are SGHDT and YYEEEE. Clones were sequenced by immunoSEQ multiplex PCR, and TCRdb holds only the in-frame ones, with some missing. This table has under 850,000 clones, around 87% appearing once. These data were likewise used in another study, on human thymus T cells. As that report states: V and J genes seemed to be used with bias in thymic and blood repertoires. Related research reported highly overlapping thymic repertoires among unrelated individuals.

The TCR was taken from a boy under two years old with a congenital heart defect. The gene calls are TRBV5-6 and TRBJ2-2, with a possible D match to TRBD2 (5 bases). Sequencing was carried out using thymocytes. CDR3 loop: CASSLLPEAGELFF. The CDR3 nucleotides are TGTGCCAGCAGCCTGTTACCGGAGGCCGGGGAGCTGTTTTTT.